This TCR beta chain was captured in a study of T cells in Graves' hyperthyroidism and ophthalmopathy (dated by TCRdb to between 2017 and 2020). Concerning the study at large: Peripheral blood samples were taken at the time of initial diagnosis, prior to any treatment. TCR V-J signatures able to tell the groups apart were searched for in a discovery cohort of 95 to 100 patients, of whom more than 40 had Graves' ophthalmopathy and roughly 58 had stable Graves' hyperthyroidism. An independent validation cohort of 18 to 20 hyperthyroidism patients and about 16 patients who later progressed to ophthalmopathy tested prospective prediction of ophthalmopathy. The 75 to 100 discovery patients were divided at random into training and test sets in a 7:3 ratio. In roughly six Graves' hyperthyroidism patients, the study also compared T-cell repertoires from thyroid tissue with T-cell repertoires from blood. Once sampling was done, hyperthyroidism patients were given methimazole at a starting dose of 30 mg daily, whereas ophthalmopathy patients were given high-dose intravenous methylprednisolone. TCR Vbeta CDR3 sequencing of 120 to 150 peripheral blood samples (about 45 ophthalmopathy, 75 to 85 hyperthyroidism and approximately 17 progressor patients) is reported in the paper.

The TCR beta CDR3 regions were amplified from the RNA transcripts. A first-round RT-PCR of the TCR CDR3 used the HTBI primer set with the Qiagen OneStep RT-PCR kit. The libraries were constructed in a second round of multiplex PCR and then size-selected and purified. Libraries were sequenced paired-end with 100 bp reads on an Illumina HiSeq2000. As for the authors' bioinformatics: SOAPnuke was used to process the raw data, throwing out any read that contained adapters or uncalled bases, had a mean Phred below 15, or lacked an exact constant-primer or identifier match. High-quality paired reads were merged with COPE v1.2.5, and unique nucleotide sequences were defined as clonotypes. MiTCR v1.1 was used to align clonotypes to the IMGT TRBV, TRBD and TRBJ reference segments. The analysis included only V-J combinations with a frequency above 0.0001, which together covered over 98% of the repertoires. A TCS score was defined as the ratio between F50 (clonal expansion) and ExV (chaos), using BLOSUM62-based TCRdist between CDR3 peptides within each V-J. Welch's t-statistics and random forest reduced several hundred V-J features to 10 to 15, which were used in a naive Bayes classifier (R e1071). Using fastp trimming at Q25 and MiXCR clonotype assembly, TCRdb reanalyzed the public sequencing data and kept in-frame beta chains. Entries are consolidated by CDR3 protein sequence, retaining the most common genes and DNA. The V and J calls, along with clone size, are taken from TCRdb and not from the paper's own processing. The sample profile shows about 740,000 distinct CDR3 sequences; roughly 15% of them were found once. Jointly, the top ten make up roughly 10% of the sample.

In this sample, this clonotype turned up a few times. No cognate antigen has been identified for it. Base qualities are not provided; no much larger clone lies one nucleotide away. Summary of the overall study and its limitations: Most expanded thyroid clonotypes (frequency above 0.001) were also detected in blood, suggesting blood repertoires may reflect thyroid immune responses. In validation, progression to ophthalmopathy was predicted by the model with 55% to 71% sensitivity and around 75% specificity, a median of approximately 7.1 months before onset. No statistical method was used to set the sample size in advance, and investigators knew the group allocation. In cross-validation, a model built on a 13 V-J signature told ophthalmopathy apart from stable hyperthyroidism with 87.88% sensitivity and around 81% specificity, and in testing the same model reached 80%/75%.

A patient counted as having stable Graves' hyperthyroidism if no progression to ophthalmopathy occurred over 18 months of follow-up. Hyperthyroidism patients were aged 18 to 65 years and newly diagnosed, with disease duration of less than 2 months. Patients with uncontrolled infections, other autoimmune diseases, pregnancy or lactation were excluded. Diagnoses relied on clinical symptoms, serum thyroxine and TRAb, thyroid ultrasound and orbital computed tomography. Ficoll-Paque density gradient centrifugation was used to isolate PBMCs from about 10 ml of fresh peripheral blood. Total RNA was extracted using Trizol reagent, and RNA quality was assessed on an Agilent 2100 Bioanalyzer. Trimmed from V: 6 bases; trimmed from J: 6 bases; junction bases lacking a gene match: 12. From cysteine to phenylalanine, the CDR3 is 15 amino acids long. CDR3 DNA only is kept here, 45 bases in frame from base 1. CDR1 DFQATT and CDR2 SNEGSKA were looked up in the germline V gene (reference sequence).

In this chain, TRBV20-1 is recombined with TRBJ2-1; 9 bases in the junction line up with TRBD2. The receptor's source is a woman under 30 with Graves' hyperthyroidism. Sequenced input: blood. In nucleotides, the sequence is TGCAGTGCCCATCAGCCAGCGGGAGGACCCAATGAGCAGTTCTTC. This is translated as CSAHQPAGGPNEQFF.